One sample yielded the 23 T cell receptor beta chains listed below, sequenced in a study of CD8+ T cells in alopecia areata. Extraction of RNA preceded its reverse transcription into cDNA, which served as the sequencing template. Repertoires were generated with immunoSEQ multiplex PCR, while TCRdb's copy carries only in-frame clones and drops some. The sample yields about 150,000 clones, 75% to 90% seen once. The specimen was CD8+ T cells sorted from blood, collected at week 0. The receptors shown here come from a human donor with alopecia areata.

The chain carries TRBV30 and TRBJ2-7; 10 nucleotides match TRBD2. Germline-derived CDR1 and CDR2 are GTSNPN and SVGIG (reference sequence). The trim removed 4 bases at V and 3 bases at J, leaving 6 bases unmatched. The CDR3 covers 14 residues. The CDR3 loop is CAWTEGLADYEQYF. The CDR3, as DNA: TGTGCCTGGACAGAAGGACTAGCGGACTACGAGCAGTACTTC.

The chain has TRBV6-6 and TRBJ2-3; 7 bases are a match to TRBD2. Per germline, CDR1 MNHNY and CDR2 SVGAGI (reference sequence). Trimming cost V 3 bases and J 0 bases; bases outside gene matches: 6. The CDR3 runs 16 residues. The CDR3 loop reads CASSYPGGASTDTQYF. CDR3 nucleotide sequence: TGTGCCAGCAGTTATCCGGGGGGAGCTAGCACAGATACGCAGTATTTT.

The chain uses TRBV6-5 and TRBJ2-1; TRBD1 matches at 9 bases. CDR1 MNHEY and CDR2 SVGAGI come from the germline V gene. V lost 2 bases to trimming and J lost 9 bases; unmatched junction nucleotides: 8. The CDR3 runs 15 residues. For the CDR3, the DNA is TGTGCCAGCAGTTACGAAGGGACAGGGCCGGGTGAGCAGTTCTTC. Translation gives CASSYEGTGPGEQFF.

The rearrangement joins TRBV10-3 to TRBJ2-1, with D unresolved. There are 16 residues in the CDR3. The germline V gene encodes CDR1 ENHRY and CDR2 SYGVKD. The V end lost 3 bases, the J end lost 0 bases, and 12 bases lay between the germline ends. The CDR3 nucleotides are TGTGCCATCAGTGATGTCCGGAGCGCCTCCTACAATGAGCAGTTCTTC. Its protein is CAISDVRSASYNEQFF.

This chain connects TRBV27 to TRBJ2-4; D is possibly TRBD1 or TRBD2 (5 bases each). The germline V gene has CDR1 MNHEY and CDR2 SMNVEV (reference sequence). The V and J ends lost 8 bases and 10 bases respectively, with 12 bases between them. This CDR3 spans 11 amino acids. CDR3 loop: CASGQGLIQYF. DNA of the CDR3: TGTGCCAGCGGACAAGGACTTATTCAGTACTTC.

The chain recombines TRBV7-3 with TRBJ2-1; 12 bases match TRBD2. The V gene's germline CDR1 is SGHTA and CDR2 FQGTGA. After removal of 5 bases from V and 6 bases from J, the junction contained 5 bases not matched to a gene. This CDR3 comprises 15 residues. DNA for the CDR3: TGTGCCAGCAGCGTTCTAGCGGGGGGGCTCAATGAGCAGTTCTTC. It encodes CASSVLAGGLNEQFF.

The rearrangement uses TRBV29-1 and TRBJ2-1, with D unclear. The length of the CDR3 is 12 residues. Trimming left V 7 bases short and J 6 bases short, with 13 bases between. Germline CDR1 SQVTM, CDR2 ANQGSEA. CDR3 sequence reads: CSASRGVNEQFF. DNA of the CDR3: TGCAGCGCGTCGCGTGGGGTCAATGAGCAGTTCTTC.

The J gene is TRBJ2-2, the V gene TRBV27; perhaps TRBD1 as D (7 bases). In germline, CDR1 is MNHEY, CDR2 SMNVEV (reference sequence). The CDR3 is 16 residues long. Between the trimmed V and J ends, which lost 6 bases and 5 bases, there was a span of 19 bases. As DNA, the CDR3 is TGTGCCAGCAGACCTATCAGGGGGGCAAGGACCGGGGAGCTGTTTTTT. Translating gives CASRPIRGARTGELFF.

J is TRBJ1-5 and V is TRBV7-3, with D unresolved. Germline V gene lookup returns CDR1 SGHTA and CDR2 FQGTGA. The CDR3 spans 13 residues. V lost 2 bases, J lost 4 bases, and 6 bases lay in between. The DNA of the CDR3 is TGTGCCAGCAGCTTAGACCGAAATCAGCCCCAGCATTTT. Translating it yields CASSLDRNQPQHF.

The chain uses TRBV30 and TRBJ2-7; 8 nucleotides line up with TRBD2. V trimming: 2 bases; J trimming: 4 bases; junction bases outside the gene matches: 19. The germline CDR1 and CDR2 sequences are GTSNPN and SVGIG (reference sequence). This CDR3 contains 18 residues. The CDR3 DNA reads TGTGCCTGGAGTTCTCAAGAAGGCGTCGGGACTAGTCTGTACGAGCAGTACTTC. It codes for CAWSSQEGVGTSLYEQYF.

This chain links TRBV19 with TRBJ2-5; D is unclear. The V end lost 2 bases, the J end lost 2 bases, and 15 bases lay between the germline ends. The CDR3 runs 16 residues. Germline assignment: CDR1 LNHDA and CDR2 SQIVND (reference sequence). CDR3 sequence: CASSIMAGYGQETQYF. DNA of the CDR3: TGTGCCAGTAGTATAATGGCCGGCTACGGACAAGAGACCCAGTACTTC.

CDR3: CASSHTGNTEAFF. The CDR3 DNA follows: TGCGCCAGCAGCCACACAGGGAACACTGAAGCTTTCTTT. J is TRBJ1-1 and V is TRBV4-1; maybe TRBD1 (5 bases). Germline CDR1 is MGHRA and CDR2 is YSYEKL. The length of the CDR3 is 13 residues. V was pared by 3 bases and J by 1 base, with 6 bases between.

The chain has TRBV29-1 and TRBJ2-7; 9 bases line up with TRBD1. The CDR3 totals 14 residues. The germline V gene encodes CDR1 SQVTM and CDR2 ANQGSEA. V was clipped by 5 bases and J by 3 bases; unmatched bases: 8. Here the CDR3 reads CSVNTGGIGYEQYF. The CDR3 nucleotides are TGCAGCGTTAACACAGGGGGCATCGGCTACGAGCAGTACTTC.

The chain links TRBV27 to TRBJ2-7; a possible D gene is TRBD1 (5 bases). This CDR3 contains 12 residues. CDR1 is MNHEY and CDR2 is SMNVEV in the germline V gene (reference sequence). V gave up 4 bases and J gave up 4 bases, with 8 bases separating them. This CDR3 reads CASSSQGYEQYF. DNA for the CDR3: TGTGCCAGCAGTTCCCAGGGTTACGAGCAGTACTTC.

The J gene is TRBJ2-1, the V gene TRBV30; either TRBD1 or TRBD2 may supply D (6 bases each). Germline lookup yields CDR1 GTSNPN and CDR2 SVGIG (reference sequence). V was cut by 3 bases and J by 3 bases, with 12 bases left in between. The CDR3 runs to 14 residues. Here the CDR3 reads CAWRRGANYNEQFF. The CDR3 bases are TGTGCCTGGAGGAGGGGGGCCAACTACAATGAGCAGTTCTTC.

The chain links TRBV7-9 to TRBJ1-5; weak D call: TRBD1 (5 bases). CDR3 length: 11 amino acids. V lost 5 bases and J 9 bases, leaving 8 bases between the germline ends. The germline gives CDR1 SEHNR, CDR2 FQNEAQ (reference sequence). The chain's CDR3 is CASSIGGPQHF. The CDR3 DNA reads TGTGCCAGCAGCATCGGGGGGCCCCAGCATTTT.

J is TRBJ2-1 and V is TRBV6-6; 9 bases map to TRBD2. CDR3 length: 15 amino acids. CDR1 and CDR2 from the germline V gene are MNHNY and SVGAGI (reference sequence). The trim removed 6 bases at V and 3 bases at J, leaving 6 bases unmatched. The CDR3 spells CASSPLTSGYNEQFF. The CDR3 region has the DNA TGTGCCAGCAGCCCGCTGACTAGCGGCTACAATGAGCAGTTCTTC.

The chain links TRBV5-1 to TRBJ2-2, with no clear D. Trimming removed 4 bases from V and 7 bases from J, with 8 bases in between. The CDR3 totals 12 residues. Per germline, CDR1 SGHRS and CDR2 YFSETQ. The CDR3 DNA reads as TGCGCCAGCAGCCCCAAAATCGGGGAGCTGTTTTTT. Translated, it gives CASSPKIGELFF. Drawing the rest from reference TRBV5-1 and TRBJ2-2, the complete variable domain is KAGVTQTPRYLIKTRGQQVTLSCSPISGHRSVSWYQQTPGQGLQFLFEYFSETQRNKGNFPGRFSGRQFSNSRSEMNVSTLELGDSALYLCASSPKIGELFFGEGSRLTVL.

The gene calls are TRBV29-1 and TRBJ2-5, with 10 positions matching TRBD1. Germline-derived CDR1 and CDR2 are SQVTM and ANQGSEA. Trimming took 6 bases from V and 11 from J; bases not matched to a gene: 9. The CDR3 length is 12 residues. The CDR3 region has the DNA TGCAGCGTCCGGACAGGGGGAACAGAGCAGTACTTC. Translating it yields CSVRTGGTEQYF.

V and J are TRBV5-5 and TRBJ2-1, with TRBD2 matching over 12 bases. Germline loops: CDR1 SGHKS, CDR2 YYEKEE (reference sequence). V dropped 3 bases and J dropped 3; count of bases not matched to a gene: 1. The CDR3 runs to 15 residues. CDR3 sequence reads: CASSSTSGGYNEQFF. CDR3 DNA: TGTGCCAGCAGCTCGACTAGCGGGGGCTACAATGAGCAGTTCTTC.

This clone was counted between two and nine times. The CDR3 loop is CASDYGSTDTQYF. CDR3 bases: TGTGCCAGCGATTACGGGAGCACAGATACGCAGTATTTT. This rearrangement joins TRBV2 to TRBJ2-3; D remains unclear. This CDR3 region has 13 residues. Germline V gene data show CDR1 as SNHLY and CDR2 as FYNNEI. With 8 bases removed from V and 0 bases from J, the gap between germline ends came to 9 bases.

V is TRBV19 and J is TRBJ1-2; 7 bases agree with TRBD1. Germline V CDR1 and CDR2: LNHDA, SQIVND (reference sequence). The CDR3 contains 17 residues. The V gene end was trimmed by 2 bases and the J gene end by 5 bases; junction bases not matched to a gene: 14. The CDR3 nucleotides read TGTGCCAGTAGTATACCGGGGGGGACAGCGACGAGGTATGGCTACACCTTC. This sequence encodes CASSIPGGTATRYGYTF. The whole variable domain, remainder taken from reference TRBV19 and TRBJ1-2, is DGGITQSPKYLFRKEGQNVTLSCEQNLNHDAMYWYRQDPGQGLRLIYYSQIVNDFQKGDIAEGYSVSREKKESFPLTVTSAQKNPTAFYLCASSIPGGTATRYGYTFGSGTRLTVV.

The V and J genes are TRBV29-1 and TRBJ2-5, with D perhaps matching TRBD1 (6 bases). Matching the DNA end better, TRBJ2-7 makes the J call doubtful. The CDR3 is made up of 12 amino acids. Germline V lookup: CDR1 SQVTM, CDR2 ANQGSEA. The CDR3 DNA reads TGCAGCGCCTACTTGGACAGCGGCGAGCAGTACTTC. Its translation: CSAYLDSGEQYF.